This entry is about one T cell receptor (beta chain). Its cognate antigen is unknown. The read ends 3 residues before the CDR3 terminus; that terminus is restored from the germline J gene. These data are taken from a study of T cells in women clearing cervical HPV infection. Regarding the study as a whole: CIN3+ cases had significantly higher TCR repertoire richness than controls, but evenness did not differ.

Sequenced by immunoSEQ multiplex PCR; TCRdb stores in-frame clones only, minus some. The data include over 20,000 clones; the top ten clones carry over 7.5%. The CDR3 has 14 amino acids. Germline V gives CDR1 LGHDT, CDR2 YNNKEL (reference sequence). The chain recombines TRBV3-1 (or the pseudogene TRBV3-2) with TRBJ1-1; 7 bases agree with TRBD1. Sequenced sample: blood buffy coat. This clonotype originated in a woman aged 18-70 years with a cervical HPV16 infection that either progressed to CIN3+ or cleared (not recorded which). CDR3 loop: CASSQEGRGQEAFF. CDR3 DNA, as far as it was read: TGTGCCAGCAGCCAAGAAGGTAGGGGACAGGAA.